The 9 T cell receptor beta chains reported below all come from one sample, sequenced in a study of blood T cell repertoires in COVID-19. Sequenced by immunoSEQ multiplex PCR; TCRdb stores in-frame clones only, minus some. In the table there are about 220,000 clones, less than 85% of which are singletons. The specimen was peripheral blood. The receptors come from a woman in her seventies with acute or convalescent COVID-19.

The chain uses TRBV30 and TRBJ2-1, with D possibly matching TRBD1 (6 bases). Deletions cut 1 base from V and 10 bases from J, with 8 bases between. The CDR3 runs to 11 residues. Germline V gene data show CDR1 as GTSNPN and CDR2 as SVGIG (reference sequence). CDR3 residues: CAWSEGVEQFF. Here the CDR3 DNA reads TGTGCCTGGAGTGAGGGGGTAGAGCAGTTCTTC.

The CDR3 DNA follows: TGTGCCAGCAGCCCCACGGGACTGTTCAGGGATACGCAGTATTTT. Protein sequence: CASSPTGLFRDTQYF. The chain is built from TRBV7-2 and TRBJ2-3; TRBD2 is a possible D gene (6 bases). The germline V gene has CDR1 SGHTA and CDR2 FQGNSA. The CDR3 is made up of 15 amino acids. The ends were cut back, 5 bases at V and 6 bases at J, with 18 bases in the middle.

The chain combines TRBV24-1 with TRBJ2-1; no definite D call. The CDR3 sequence is 15 residues long. The V end was cut by 4 bases, the J end by 2 bases, with 11 bases between. CDR1 and CDR2 from the germline V gene are KGHDR and SFDVKD. The CDR3 DNA reads TGTGCCACCAGTGAATCCGCAATAGCCTACAATGAGCAGTTCTTC. Protein product: CATSESAIAYNEQFF.

The CDR3 coding sequence is TGTGCCAGCAGCTTGCCGTTACGGGGTCAAGAGACCCAGTACTTC. Its protein is CASSLPLRGQETQYF. The V gene is TRBV7-2, the J gene TRBJ2-5; TRBD2 might be the D (5 bases). Germline CDR1 SGHTA, CDR2 FQGNSA. Trimming took 3 bases from V and 2 from J, leaving 13 bases between them. The CDR3 is made up of 15 amino acids.

This chain connects TRBV7-9 to TRBJ2-5; D is possibly TRBD1 (6 bases). Trimming left V 5 bases short and J 4 bases short, with 14 bases between. Germline CDR1 SEHNR, CDR2 FQNEAQ (reference sequence). The CDR3 is 14 residues long. CDR3 loop: CASSIQGWGETQYF. The CDR3 region has the DNA TGTGCCAGCAGCATACAGGGTTGGGGAGAGACCCAGTACTTC.

The chain recombines TRBV6-2 or TRBV6-3 with TRBJ2-7, with TRBD1 as a possible D gene (5 bases). From germline, CDR1 is MNHEY and CDR2 SVGEGT. CDR3 size: 14 residues. Between the trimmed V and J ends, which lost 4 bases and 7 bases, there was a span of 17 bases. CDR3 residues: CASSSLGVPREQYF. CDR3 in DNA: TGTGCCAGCAGTTCCCTAGGGGTCCCGCGGGAGCAGTACTTC.

In regard to this clone: Germline is not matched at one junction end, which may reflect a read error. The V and J genes are TRBV27 and TRBJ2-1; 7 nucleotides align to TRBD2. This CDR3 contains 13 residues. CDR1 is MNHEY and CDR2 is SMNVEV in the germline V gene (reference sequence). CDR3 sequence: CAGSQKRGYEQFF. DNA for the CDR3: TGTGCCGGCAGTCAAAAGCGGGGTTATGAGCAGTTCTTC.

In DNA, the CDR3 is TGCAGTGCCCTCCGCACAGATACGCAGTATTTT. This translates into CSALRTDTQYF. V gene TRBV20-1 combines with J gene TRBJ2-3; D is unresolved. This CDR3 has 11 residues. Germline V gene data show CDR1 as DFQATT and CDR2 as SNEGSKA (reference sequence). The V end was cut by 6 bases, the J end by 1 base, with 5 bases between.

The chain employs TRBV2 and TRBJ2-7; 8 positions agree with TRBD1. CDR3 length equals 14 residues. J lost 2 bases, V lost 4 bases, and 4 bases had no gene match. In germline, CDR1 is SNHLY, CDR2 FYNNEI. In DNA form, the CDR3 reads TGTGCCAGCAGTGGGGGGACAGGCCCCTACGAGCAGTACTTC. Amino acids: CASSGGTGPYEQYF.